These 24 T cell receptor beta chains share one sample of origin, sequenced in a study of CXCR3-negative and CXCR3-positive naive CD8 T cells. General study results and limits: More hydrophobic TRB CDR3s were found in CXCR3-positive naive cells than in CXCR3-negative naive cells.

For these receptors, no antigen is known. With UMI labels, 5' RACE was used to prepare the TRB cDNA libraries. From its re-call of the 5' RACE reads, TCRdb lists each CDR3 protein once, without DNA. This sample contains roughly 99,000 distinct CDR3 sequences. The sample consisted of naive CXCR3+ CD8+ T cells from blood. Subset denoted: CD45RO-CCR7+CD27+CD95- naive CD8+ T cells expressing CXCR3 (TNR3+). These receptors were collected from a human donor in good health. Some clones in this sample may be carry-over from other donors' samples.

The chain uses TRBV5-1 and TRBJ2-7; the TCRdb D gene call, TRBD2, has no DNA to confirm it. Germline-derived CDR1 and CDR2 are SGHRS and YFSETQ. There are 14 residues in the CDR3. The chain's CDR3 is CASSLIRGGSEQYF.

This sequence joins TRBV11-2 and TRBJ2-4; TCRdb reports TRBD1, a call that lacks DNA to check it against. Germline CDR1 is SGHAT and CDR2 is FQNNGV. The CDR3 has 15 residues. CDR3 sequence reads: CASSSSYGRDASGNF.

The genes are TRBV29-1 and TRBJ2-2. This CDR3 has 13 amino acids. The germline CDR1 and CDR2 sequences are SQVTM and ANQGSEA. CDR3 region: CSVAVLATGELFF.

The chain recombines TRBV29-1 with TRBJ2-5; TCRdb proposes TRBD1, but this gene call is untestable without DNA. Germline V gives CDR1 SQVTM, CDR2 ANQGSEA. The length of the CDR3 is 14 residues. CDR3 residues: CSVERRDSQETQYF.

The chain carries TRBV27 and TRBJ2-2; TCRdb selects TRBD1, and the lack of DNA leaves this call unchecked. The length of the CDR3 is 15 residues. CDR1 and CDR2 (germline): MNHEY, SMNVEV (reference sequence). The CDR3 is CASSSQGANTGELFF.

V and J are TRBV20-1 and TRBJ2-7; TCRdb outputs TRBD1, but without DNA this stays unchecked. Germline-derived CDR1 and CDR2 are DFQATT and SNEGSKA (reference sequence). The CDR3 has 15 residues. The CDR3 here is CSARDRGVTTYEQYF.

This chain links TRBV7-2 with TRBJ2-7; TCRdb gives TRBD2 as the D gene, but with no DNA this cannot be confirmed. The CDR3 loop spans 16 amino acids. Germline-derived CDR1 and CDR2 are SGHTA and FQGNSA. CDR3 protein: CASSQKSGTAAYEQYF.

The chain employs TRBV7-2 and TRBJ2-5; absent DNA, TCRdb's TRBD2 call cannot be checked. The CDR3 sequence is 17 residues long. Germline V gene sequence: CDR1 SGHTA, CDR2 FQGNSA. CDR3 residues: CASSFPVLAGGKETQYF.

The chain recombines TRBV27 with TRBJ2-3; the D call from TCRdb, TRBD2, cannot be confirmed without DNA. The CDR3 is made up of 18 amino acids. The germline CDR1 and CDR2 sequences are MNHEY and SMNVEV (reference sequence). The CDR3 spells CASSSPDLHVGGSDTQYF.

The rearrangement uses TRBV29-1 and TRBJ2-3; there is no DNA to check the TCRdb D call of TRBD2. This CDR3 contains 14 residues. Germline assignment: CDR1 SQVTM and CDR2 ANQGSEA. The CDR3 is CSVAGGRFADTQYF.

This chain links TRBV19 with TRBJ2-7; TCRdb lists TRBD1, though no DNA is available to test this call. Per the germline V gene, CDR1 is LNHDA and CDR2 is SQIVND (reference sequence). The CDR3 runs to 15 residues. CDR3 residues: CASSTGTGRDYEQYF.

The chain has TRBV7-9 and TRBJ2-1. CDR3 length: 15 amino acids. Germline CDR1 SEHNR, CDR2 FQNEAQ (reference sequence). CDR3 amino acids: CASSLSATAYNEQFF.

CDR3 protein: CASSGLGAKEKLFF. J is TRBJ1-4 and V is TRBV2; there is no DNA to check the TCRdb D call of TRBD1. This CDR3 comprises 14 residues. Germline assignment: CDR1 SNHLY and CDR2 FYNNEI.

The rearrangement uses TRBV4-2 and TRBJ2-3; the TRBD2 assignment by TCRdb is unverifiable without DNA. Germline loops: CDR1 LGHNA, CDR2 YNFKEQ. The CDR3 has 17 amino acids. CDR3 protein: CASSQEISGGAVDTQYF.

The V gene is TRBV7-9, the J gene TRBJ2-1; the TRBD1 assignment by TCRdb is unverifiable without DNA. Germline lookup yields CDR1 SEHNR and CDR2 FQNEAQ (reference sequence). The CDR3 runs to 14 residues. The CDR3 loop reads CASSLVVQINEQFF. The variable domain in full, completed from reference TRBV7-9 and TRBJ2-1, reads DTGVSQNPRHKITKRGQNVTFRCDPISEHNRLYWYRQTLGQGPEFLTYFQNEAQLEKSRLLSDRFSAERPKGSFSTLEIQRTEQGDSAMYLCASSLVVQINEQFFGPGTRLTVL.

CDR3 protein: CASSWGLAGGPNEQYF. This chain links TRBV5-4 with TRBJ2-7; the D call of TRBD2 rests on TCRdb alone, since no DNA is present to check it. This CDR3 has 16 residues. Germline V gene sequence: CDR1 SGHNT, CDR2 YYREEE (reference sequence).

The chain recombines TRBV6-6 with TRBJ2-3. Germline lookup yields CDR1 MNHNY and CDR2 SVGAGI (reference sequence). The CDR3 has 17 amino acids. The CDR3 spells CASSYPSEEPSTDTQYF.

The CDR3 sequence: CASSTVELAGRVEQFF. The rearrangement links TRBV7-9 to TRBJ2-1; the D gene TCRdb calls, TRBD2, cannot be checked with no DNA. Germline CDR1 is SEHNR and CDR2 is FQNEAQ (reference sequence). The CDR3 sequence is 16 residues long.

The rearrangement links TRBV7-9 to TRBJ1-4; the TCRdb D gene call, TRBD1, has no DNA to confirm it. The CDR3 has 14 amino acids. Per germline, CDR1 SEHNR and CDR2 FQNEAQ (reference sequence). The CDR3: CASSPPPRNEKLFF.

This chain uses TRBV7-6 with TRBJ2-7; TCRdb indicates TRBD2, and absent DNA this call remains unverified. The CDR3 sequence is 17 residues long. Germline V gives CDR1 SGHVS, CDR2 FNYEAQ. CDR3 region: CASSLVVAGGADGEQYF.

V gene TRBV9 combines with J gene TRBJ2-2; checking the TCRdb D call of TRBD1 is not possible without DNA. This CDR3 comprises 14 residues. Germline CDR1 and CDR2: SGDLS and YYNGEE. The CDR3 spells CASSRPWGAGELFF.

The chain carries TRBV29-1 and TRBJ1-1. This CDR3 is built from 13 residues. The germline V gene encodes CDR1 SQVTM and CDR2 ANQGSEA. The CDR3 protein is CSVQAGGVTEAFF.

This chain links TRBV5-1 with TRBJ2-1; TCRdb designates TRBD1, a call that cannot be tested without DNA. The germline V gene encodes CDR1 SGHRS and CDR2 YFSETQ. The CDR3 length is 20 residues. CDR3: CASSWRGSGGKSPSYNEQFF.

The rearrangement uses TRBV18 and TRBJ2-7; without DNA, the TCRdb call of TRBD2 cannot be checked. The CDR3 length is 21 residues. Germline CDR1 and CDR2: KGHSH and LQKENI. The CDR3 sequence is CASSPVDTGLTSGTKTYEQYF.